Shown below are 31 T cell receptor beta chains from a single sample sequenced in a study of cytomegalovirus exposure and HLA in healthy donors (dated by TCRdb to about 2017). Library preparation was by the immunoSEQ multiplex PCR assay. TCRdb mirrors the immuneACCESS table, restricted to in-frame sequences. Some clones are absent from its copies; in checked studies, under half trace to an unresolved V gene, and the reason for the others is unknown. This sample holds about 160,000 clones; roughly nine tenths were observed only once. Clones ranked in the top ten supply 4.2% of the sample. Sequencing was carried out using PBMCs. These receptors all stem from a man aged 18 to 30 in good health and CMV-seropositive.

The gene calls are TRBV5-1 and TRBJ1-2; perhaps TRBD1 as D (5 bases). Trimming pared 4 bases from V and 1 base from J, leaving 8 bases between. The germline gives CDR1 SGHRS, CDR2 YFSETQ. The CDR3 is 13 amino acids. DNA of the CDR3: TGCGCCAGCAGCATAGACAGTAACTATGGCTACACCTTC. Translation gives CASSIDSNYGYTF.

This sequence joins TRBV5-1 and TRBJ1-3, with TRBD1 matching over 10 bases. CDR1 and CDR2 from the germline V gene are SGHRS and YFSETQ. CDR3 length equals 14 residues. V lost 1 base, J lost 7 bases, and 2 bases stayed unmatched. The CDR3 DNA follows: TGCGCCAGCAGCTTGCCGGACAGGGGGAACACCATATATTTT. Translated: CASSLPDRGNTIYF.

This chain joins TRBV18 and TRBJ2-2; TRBD2 might be the D (6 bases). The CDR3 loop spans 16 amino acids. Trimming removed 4 bases from V and 0 bases from J, with 12 bases in between. Germline assignment: CDR1 KGHSH and CDR2 LQKENI. CDR3 residues: CASSQAGTSNTGELFF. The CDR3 DNA is TGTGCCAGCTCACAGGCCGGGACTTCGAACACCGGGGAGCTGTTTTTT.

The chain joins TRBV2 to TRBJ2-7, with D possibly being TRBD1 (5 bases). This CDR3 has 14 residues. V was pared by 4 bases and J by 3 bases, with 13 bases between. Germline-derived CDR1 and CDR2 are SNHLY and FYNNEI. Here the CDR3 DNA reads TGTGCCAGCAGTGGTCAGGGTGTGATCTACGAGCAGTACTTC. Encoded protein: CASSGQGVIYEQYF.

The chain employs TRBV20-1 and TRBJ2-1; D may be TRBD1 (6 bases). The ends were cut back, 4 bases at V and 15 bases at J, with 16 bases in the middle. Germline V gene data show CDR1 as DFQATT and CDR2 as SNEGSKA (reference sequence). This CDR3 has 11 residues. The CDR3 sequence: CSATAGDKGFF. DNA for the CDR3: TGCAGTGCTACGGCAGGGGACAAGGGGTTCTTC.

The chain uses TRBV28 and TRBJ2-7; D possibly corresponds to TRBD2 (6 bases). The ends were cut back, 3 bases at V and 1 base at J, with 10 bases in the middle. The CDR3 loop spans 14 amino acids. Germline loops: CDR1 MDHEN, CDR2 SYDVKM. The CDR3 here is CASSLGLTSYEQYF. The DNA for the CDR3 is TGTGCCAGCAGTTTGGGACTTACGTCCTACGAGCAGTACTTC.

This clone was detected only once. The chain joins TRBV5-1 to TRBJ2-5; the D gene is possibly TRBD1 (5 bases). Germline loops: CDR1 SGHRS, CDR2 YFSETQ. V lost 6 bases, J lost 6 bases, and 18 bases lay in between. The CDR3 extends over 14 amino acids. The CDR3 sequence is CASKGADIGKTQYF. For the CDR3, the DNA is TGCGCCAGCAAGGGTGCGGACATTGGAAAGACCCAGTACTTC.

Points on this clone: At one end the junction does not follow the germline gene, possibly because of a read error. The gene calls are TRBV7-7 and TRBJ2-1; 8 bases fit TRBD2. CDR1 is SSHAT, CDR2 FNYEAQ, per germline (reference sequence). The CDR3 is made up of 14 amino acids. The chain's CDR3 is CASSLVAGNNEQFF. DNA of the CDR3: TGTGCTAGCAGCTTAGTAGCGGGAAACAATGAGCAGTTCTTC.

The chain is built from TRBV4-1 and TRBJ2-3; D perhaps matches TRBD2 (5 bases). Germline CDR1 and CDR2: MGHRA and YSYEKL. Trimming took off 4 bases at V and 8 bases at J, with 22 bases between the two ends. This CDR3 has 16 amino acids. In nucleotides, the CDR3 is TGCGCCAGCAGCCCCGTTATGGGAGTATTCCAAGGTACGCAGTATTTT. Translated: CASSPVMGVFQGTQYF.

This chain connects TRBV28 to TRBJ2-7, with 7 nucleotides matching TRBD1. Germline V gene data show CDR1 as MDHEN and CDR2 as SYDVKM. CDR3 length: 16 residues. V lost 6 bases, J lost 3 bases, and 14 bases stayed unmatched. CDR3 DNA: TGTGCCAGCAGCCCTTCACTGGGGACAGCCTTCTACGAGCAGTACTTC. Its translation: CASSPSLGTAFYEQYF.

The V gene is TRBV19, the J gene TRBJ2-7; TRBD2 might be the D (7 bases). Deletions cut 5 bases from V and 5 bases from J, with 16 bases between. CDR3 size: 14 residues. Germline V lookup: CDR1 LNHDA, CDR2 SQIVND (reference sequence). CDR3 DNA: TGTGCCAGTAGTCCCTTCAAAGGGGGGGACGAGCAGTACTTC. Encoded protein: CASSPFKGGDEQYF.

About this clone: Other DNA sequences from this sample encode an identical CDR3 as well. The rearrangement uses TRBV28 and TRBJ2-1; 11 nucleotides agree with TRBD1. The CDR3 is made up of 15 amino acids. After removal of 2 bases from V and 7 bases from J, the junction contained 4 bases not matched to a gene. CDR1 MDHEN and CDR2 SYDVKM come from the germline V gene. In DNA, the CDR3 is TGTGCCAGCAGTTTACCGGGACAGGGGGGGAATGAGCAGTTCTTC. This sequence encodes CASSLPGQGGNEQFF.

The J gene is TRBJ2-1, the V gene TRBV25-1, with D perhaps TRBD1 (6 bases). V lost 5 bases and J 2 bases, leaving 10 bases between the germline ends. This CDR3 spans 14 amino acids. Per the germline V gene, CDR1 is MGHDK and CDR2 is SYGVNS. For the CDR3, the DNA is TGTGCCAGCAGTAGTAGACAGGCCTACAATGAGCAGTTCTTC. Protein: CASSSRQAYNEQFF.

This clone was seen only once. The chain combines TRBV7-6 with TRBJ1-2, with 9 nucleotides matching TRBD1. The germline gives CDR1 SGHVS, CDR2 FNYEAQ. CDR3 length: 14 amino acids. Trimming took 0 bases from V and 4 from J; bases not matched to a gene: 0. The CDR3 coding sequence is TGTGCCAGCAGCTTAGCGGGACAGGGCTATGGCTACACCTTC. This gives the protein CASSLAGQGYGYTF.

The V call is TRBV10-2, the J call TRBJ2-3; 14 nucleotides line up with TRBD2. Germline V gene sequence: CDR1 WSHSY, CDR2 SAAADI. Trimming took 9 bases from V and 5 from J; bases not matched to a gene: 16. This CDR3 spans 18 amino acids. CDR3 region: CASRGGGLGLAGEDTQYF. For the CDR3, the DNA is TGCGCCAGTAGAGGTGGGGGGCTGGGACTAGCGGGAGAAGATACGCAGTATTTT.

This sequence joins TRBV18 and TRBJ1-2; D possibly corresponds to TRBD1 (5 bases). The V gene lost 3 bases and the J gene lost 4 bases, with 15 bases spanning the gap. The CDR3 totals 15 residues. Germline V gene lookup returns CDR1 KGHSH and CDR2 LQKENI. The CDR3 spells CASSPIEPGPYGYTF. The CDR3, as DNA: TGTGCCAGCTCACCTATCGAACCAGGGCCCTATGGCTACACCTTC.

The chain has TRBV5-4 and TRBJ2-7; TRBD2 is a possible D gene (6 bases). CDR1 is SGHNT and CDR2 is YYREEE in the germline V gene (reference sequence). V gave up 6 bases and J gave up 2 bases, with 15 bases separating them. The CDR3 has 14 residues. The CDR3 nucleotides are TGTGCCAGCACCTATCAGGGACTTCCCTACGAGCAGTACTTC. Protein product: CASTYQGLPYEQYF.

The chain combines TRBV7-3 with TRBJ1-2, with D unclear. Per germline, CDR1 SGHTA and CDR2 FQGTGA. Trimming removed 2 bases at V and 0 bases at J, with 13 bases between. The CDR3 loop spans 16 amino acids. For the CDR3, the DNA is TGTGCCAGCAGCTTATGGCGCGGGAGCACTAACTATGGCTACACCTTC. This sequence encodes CASSLWRGSTNYGYTF. The variable domain in full, completed from reference TRBV7-3 and TRBJ1-2, reads GAGVSQTPSNKVTEKGKYVELRCDPISGHTALYWYRQSLGQGPEFLIYFQGTGAADDSGLPNDRFFAVRPEGSVSTLKIQRTERGDSAVYLCASSLWRGSTNYGYTFGSGTRLTVV.

This clone was picked up one time. This chain connects TRBV11-2 to TRBJ2-4, with D hard to call. The CDR3 consists of 15 residues. With 5 bases removed from V and 5 bases from J, the gap between germline ends came to 16 bases. CDR1 is SGHAT and CDR2 is FQNNGV in the germline V gene. For the CDR3, the DNA is TGTGCCAGCAGCCCCAGAAGGAGTCTCGAAAACATTCAGTACTTC. Translating it yields CASSPRRSLENIQYF.

The chain carries TRBV27 and TRBJ2-3, with D maybe TRBD1 (6 bases). The CDR3 runs 16 residues. Trimming pared 5 bases from V and 0 bases from J, leaving 15 bases between. In germline, CDR1 is MNHEY, CDR2 SMNVEV (reference sequence). The CDR3 nucleotides are TGTGCCAGCAGTCTACAACAGGGAGCTAGCACAGATACGCAGTATTTT. Translating it yields CASSLQQGASTDTQYF.

The chain links TRBV5-1 to TRBJ2-5; D may be TRBD2 (6 bases). The CDR3 is made up of 14 amino acids. The germline V gene encodes CDR1 SGHRS and CDR2 YFSETQ. Trimming took 1 base from V and 5 from J, leaving 12 bases between them. The CDR3 region has the DNA TGCGCCAGCAGCTTGCCGGGACTCGGGGAGACCCAGTACTTC. It yields the protein CASSLPGLGETQYF.

The CDR3 DNA reads TGTGCCAGCAGTAAAGGGGTTAACTATGGCTACACCTTC. It yields the protein CASSKGVNYGYTF. The chain couples TRBV27 to TRBJ1-2; tentative D call: TRBD1 (5 bases). Germline lookup yields CDR1 MNHEY and CDR2 SMNVEV (reference sequence). V was cut by 5 bases and J by 1 base, with 8 bases left in between. This CDR3 contains 13 residues.

Here the CDR3 DNA reads TGTGCCAGCAGGGAACACAGGGGGGTCTACGAGCAGTACTTC. Its protein product is CASREHRGVYEQYF. This chain uses TRBV28 with TRBJ2-7; TRBD1 matches at 8 bases. The CDR3 sequence is 14 residues long. The germline gives CDR1 MDHEN, CDR2 SYDVKM. With V trimmed by 6 bases and J by 3 bases, 7 bases remained unmatched. Drawing the rest from reference TRBV28 and TRBJ2-7, the complete variable domain is DVKVTQSSRYLVKRTGEKVFLECVQDMDHENMFWYRQDPGLGLRLIYFSYDVKMKEKGDIPEGYSVSREKKERFSLILESASTNQTSMYLCASREHRGVYEQYFGPGTRLTVT.

This chain connects TRBV25-1 to TRBJ2-1; tentative D call: TRBD2 (5 bases). The CDR3 has 15 amino acids. The germline gives CDR1 MGHDK, CDR2 SYGVNS. V was pared by 3 bases and J by 2 bases, with 11 bases between. This CDR3 is CASSDLSGTYNEQFF. The CDR3 DNA sequence: TGTGCCAGCAGTGACTTATCGGGGACCTACAATGAGCAGTTCTTC.

V and J are TRBV6-5 and TRBJ2-7; 8 bases agree with TRBD2. The CDR3 length is 14 residues. The germline CDR1 and CDR2 sequences are MNHEY and SVGAGI. The ends lost 3 bases at V and 7 bases at J; junction bases unmatched: 8. CDR3 sequence: CASSYGTRGKEQYF. The CDR3 bases are TGTGCCAGCAGTTATGGGACTAGGGGGAAGGAGCAGTACTTC.

This chain joins TRBV19 and TRBJ2-3, with 9 bases that match TRBD1. Per the germline V gene, CDR1 is LNHDA and CDR2 is SQIVND (reference sequence). CDR3 length: 16 amino acids. The J segment lost 3 bases and the V segment lost 3 bases, leaving 7 bases of the junction unmatched. Here the CDR3 DNA reads TGTGCCAGTAGTATCCCCGGGACAGGGCAAACAGATACGCAGTATTTT. It encodes CASSIPGTGQTDTQYF.

The gene calls are TRBV27 and TRBJ1-5; D gene ambiguous. In germline, CDR1 is MNHEY, CDR2 SMNVEV (reference sequence). The CDR3 extends over 14 amino acids. Trimming pared 6 bases from V and 0 bases from J, leaving 9 bases between. CDR3 protein: CASRVGSSNQPQHF. DNA of the CDR3: TGTGCCAGCAGAGTCGGGTCTAGCAATCAGCCCCAGCATTTT.

This chain uses TRBV7-9 with TRBJ1-1; 7 bases are a match to TRBD1. The germline CDR1 and CDR2 sequences are SEHNR and FQNEAQ (reference sequence). The CDR3 consists of 13 residues. V was pared by 11 bases and J by 2 bases, with 8 bases of the junction left unmatched. The DNA of the CDR3 is TGTGCCTCCAGAGGGACAGCAAACACTGAAGCTTTCTTT. Amino acid sequence: CASRGTANTEAFF.

J is TRBJ2-5 and V is TRBV5-4; no definite D call. Germline-derived CDR1 and CDR2 are SGHNT and YYREEE (reference sequence). Trimming removed 1 base from V and 0 bases from J, with 7 bases in between. The CDR3 spans 14 residues. The CDR3 protein is CASSLLQNQETQYF. For the CDR3, the DNA is TGTGCCAGCAGCTTGTTACAAAACCAAGAGACCCAGTACTTC.

V and J are TRBV11-2 and TRBJ1-2; 7 positions match TRBD1. Germline V gene data show CDR1 as SGHAT and CDR2 as FQNNGV. Trimming at V came to 8 bases and at J to 5 bases, leaving 5 bases not matched to a gene. CDR3 size: 12 residues. CDR3 region: CASRGGEYGYTF. CDR3 in DNA: TGTGCCAGCCGAGGGGGCGAATATGGCTACACCTTC.

The J gene is TRBJ2-7, the V gene TRBV6-1; 8 bases align to TRBD1. V lost 5 bases, J lost 4 bases, and 10 bases stayed unmatched. CDR3 length: 15 residues. Germline CDR1 MNHNS, CDR2 SASEGT. For the CDR3, the DNA is TGTGCCAGCAGTTCCGACAGGGGCCTAGGGTACGAGCAGTACTTC. It translates to CASSSDRGLGYEQYF.